This T cell receptor (beta chain) was recovered during a study of OX40 agonist ivuxolimab in advanced cancers. TCRdb's table, derived via immunoSEQ multiplex PCR, lists solely in-frame clones and lacks some. Among over 45,000 clones listed, 75% to 85% were seen once. The ends were cut back, 7 bases at V and 8 bases at J, with 11 bases in the middle. Germline CDR1 MNHNS, CDR2 SASEGT. There are 11 residues in the CDR3. The input for sequencing was CD4+ or CD8+ T cells sorted from blood, taken in a trial of the OX40 agonist ivuxolimab. V gene TRBV6-1 combines with J gene TRBJ1-2; possibly TRBD1 for D (5 bases). The origin of this receptor is an adult with an advanced solid tumor such as melanoma, head and neck, liver or kidney cancer. Written as DNA, the CDR3 is TGTGCCAGCAACCCAGGGCACGGCTACACCTTC. Its protein is CASNPGHGYTF.